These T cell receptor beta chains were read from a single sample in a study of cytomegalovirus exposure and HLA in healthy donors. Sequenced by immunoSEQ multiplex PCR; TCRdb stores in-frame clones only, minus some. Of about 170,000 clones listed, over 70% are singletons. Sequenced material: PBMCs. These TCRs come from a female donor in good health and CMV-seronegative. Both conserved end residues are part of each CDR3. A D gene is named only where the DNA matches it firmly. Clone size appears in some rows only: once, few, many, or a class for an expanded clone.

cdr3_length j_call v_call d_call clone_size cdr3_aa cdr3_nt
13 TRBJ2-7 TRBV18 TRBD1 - CASSPGDRDEQYF TGTGCCAGCTCACCAGGTGACAGGGACGAGCAGTACTTC
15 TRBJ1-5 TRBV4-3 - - CASSPWPGDNQPQHF TGCGCCAGCAGCCCGTGGCCCGGGGACAATCAGCCCCAGCATTTT
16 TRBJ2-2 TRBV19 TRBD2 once CASSIVTVAGPGELFF TGTGCCAGTAGTATAGTTACGGTAGCGGGACCCGGGGAGCTGTTTTTT
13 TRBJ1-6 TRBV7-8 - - CASSLSSESPLHF TGTGCCAGCAGCTTGTCGTCGGAGTCACCCCTCCACTTT
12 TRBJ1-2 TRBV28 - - CASTQGTYGYTF TGTGCCAGCACCCAGGGCACCTATGGCTACACCTTC
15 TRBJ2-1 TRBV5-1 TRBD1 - CASSAGQGTYNEQFF TGCGCCAGCAGCGCCGGACAGGGGACATACAATGAGCAGTTCTTC
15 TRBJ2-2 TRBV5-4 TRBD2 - CASSSRDYFNGELFF TGTGCCAGCAGCTCCCGGGACTATTTTAACGGGGAGCTGTTTTTT
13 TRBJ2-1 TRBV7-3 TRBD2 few CASSSFSGNEQFF TGTGCCAGCAGCTCTTTTAGCGGGAATGAGCAGTTCTTC
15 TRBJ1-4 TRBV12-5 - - CASGLVGSFNEKLFF TGTGCTAGTGGTTTGGTCGGGAGTTTTAATGAAAAACTGTTTTTT
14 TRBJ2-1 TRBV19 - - CASSPAGSYNEQFF TGTGCCAGTAGTCCGGCGGGGTCCTACAATGAGCAGTTCTTC
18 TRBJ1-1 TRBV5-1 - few CASSLEGPTRWANTEAFF TGCGCCAGCAGCTTGGAGGGGCCTACCAGGTGGGCAAACACTGAAGCTTTCTTT
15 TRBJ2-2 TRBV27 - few CASSHYTGNTGELFF TGTGCCAGCAGTCATTATACAGGAAACACCGGGGAGCTGTTTTTT
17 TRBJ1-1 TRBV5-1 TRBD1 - CASSVSGTGTANTEAFF TGCGCCAGCAGCGTTTCCGGGACAGGGACTGCGAACACTGAAGCTTTCTTT
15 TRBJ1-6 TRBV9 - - CASSVEPGRDSPLHF TGTGCCAGCAGCGTAGAACCAGGGAGGGATTCACCCCTCCACTTT
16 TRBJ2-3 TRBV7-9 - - CASAFSPPTYTDTQYF TGTGCCAGCGCCTTTAGTCCACCTACCTACACAGATACGCAGTATTTT
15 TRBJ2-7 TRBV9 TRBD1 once CASSVAGTGSYEQYF TGTGCCAGCAGCGTAGCAGGGACAGGATCCTACGAGCAGTACTTC
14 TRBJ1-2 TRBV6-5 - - CASSSGGLNYGYTF TGTGCCAGCTCGAGTGGGGGCCTAAACTATGGCTACACCTTC
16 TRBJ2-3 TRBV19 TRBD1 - CASSAPPNSKGQGQYF TGTGCCAGTAGTGCCCCGCCAAATTCGAAGGGACAGGGCCAGTATTTT
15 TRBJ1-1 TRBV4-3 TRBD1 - CASSHGGTGYTEAFF TGCGCCAGCAGCCACGGGGGGACAGGGTACACTGAAGCTTTCTTT
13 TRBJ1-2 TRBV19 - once CASSETLNYGYTF TGTGCCAGTAGTGAGACACTTAACTATGGCTACACCTTC
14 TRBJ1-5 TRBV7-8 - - CASSTTGFNQPQHF TGTGCCAGCAGCACCACAGGGTTCAATCAGCCCCAGCATTTT
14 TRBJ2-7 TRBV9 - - CASSERTDTYEQYF TGTGCCAGCAGCGAACGGACGGACACCTACGAGCAGTACTTC
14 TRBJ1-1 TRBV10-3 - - CAISESAENTEAFF TGTGCCATCAGTGAGTCGGCGGAGAACACTGAAGCTTTCTTT
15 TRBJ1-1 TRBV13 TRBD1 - CASSPDREASTEAFF TGTGCCAGCAGCCCGGACAGGGAGGCAAGCACTGAAGCTTTCTTT